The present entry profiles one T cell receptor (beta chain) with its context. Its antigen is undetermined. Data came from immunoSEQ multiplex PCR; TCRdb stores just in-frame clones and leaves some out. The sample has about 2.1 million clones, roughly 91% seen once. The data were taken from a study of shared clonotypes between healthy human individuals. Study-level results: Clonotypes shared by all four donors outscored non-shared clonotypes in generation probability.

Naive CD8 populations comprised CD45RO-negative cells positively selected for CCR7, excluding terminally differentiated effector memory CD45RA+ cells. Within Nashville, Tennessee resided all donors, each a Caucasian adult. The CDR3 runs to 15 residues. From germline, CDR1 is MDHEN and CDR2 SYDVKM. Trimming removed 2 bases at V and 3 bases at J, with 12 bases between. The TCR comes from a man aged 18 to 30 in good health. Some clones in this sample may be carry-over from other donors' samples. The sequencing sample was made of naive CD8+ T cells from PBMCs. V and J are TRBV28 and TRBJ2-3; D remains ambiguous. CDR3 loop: CASSLISVVTDTQYF. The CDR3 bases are TGTGCCAGCAGTTTAATCAGTGTGGTAACAGATACGCAGTATTTT.